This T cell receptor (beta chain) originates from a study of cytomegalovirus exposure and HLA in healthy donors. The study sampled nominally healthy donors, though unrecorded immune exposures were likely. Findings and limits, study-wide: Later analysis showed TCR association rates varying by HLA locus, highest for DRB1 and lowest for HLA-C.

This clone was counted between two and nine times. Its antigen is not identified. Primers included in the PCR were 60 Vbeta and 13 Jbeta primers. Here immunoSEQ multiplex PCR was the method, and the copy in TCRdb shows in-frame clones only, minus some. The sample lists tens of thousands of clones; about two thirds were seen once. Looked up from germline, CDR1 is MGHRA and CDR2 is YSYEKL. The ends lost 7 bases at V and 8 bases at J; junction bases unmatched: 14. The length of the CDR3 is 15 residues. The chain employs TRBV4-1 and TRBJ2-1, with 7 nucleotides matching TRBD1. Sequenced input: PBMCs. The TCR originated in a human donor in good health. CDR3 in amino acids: CASKGDLGGLDEQFF. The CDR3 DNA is TGCGCCAGCAAAGGAGACTTAGGGGGCCTCGATGAGCAGTTCTTC.